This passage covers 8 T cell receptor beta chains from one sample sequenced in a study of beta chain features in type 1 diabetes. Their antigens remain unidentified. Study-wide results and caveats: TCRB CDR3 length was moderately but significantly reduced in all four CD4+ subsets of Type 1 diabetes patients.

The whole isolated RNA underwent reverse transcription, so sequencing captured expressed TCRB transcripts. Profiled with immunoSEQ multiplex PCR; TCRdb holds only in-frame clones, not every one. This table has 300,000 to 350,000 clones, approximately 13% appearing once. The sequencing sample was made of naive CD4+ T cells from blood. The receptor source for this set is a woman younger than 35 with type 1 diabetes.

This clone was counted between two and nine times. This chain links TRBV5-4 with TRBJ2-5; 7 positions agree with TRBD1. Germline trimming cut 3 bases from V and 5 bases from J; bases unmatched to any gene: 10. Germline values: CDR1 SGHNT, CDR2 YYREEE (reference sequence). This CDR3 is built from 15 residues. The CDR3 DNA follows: TGTGCCAGCAGCTCGCAACAGGGGTTGTGGGAGACCCAGTACTTC. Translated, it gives CASSSQQGLWETQYF.

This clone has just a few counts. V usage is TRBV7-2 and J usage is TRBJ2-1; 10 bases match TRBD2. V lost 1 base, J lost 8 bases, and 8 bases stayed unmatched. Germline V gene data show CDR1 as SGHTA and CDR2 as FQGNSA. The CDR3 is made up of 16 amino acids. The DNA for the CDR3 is TGTGCCAGCAGCTTAGTGTTGGCTAGCGGGAGCTATGAGCAGTTCTTC. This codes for CASSLVLASGSYEQFF.

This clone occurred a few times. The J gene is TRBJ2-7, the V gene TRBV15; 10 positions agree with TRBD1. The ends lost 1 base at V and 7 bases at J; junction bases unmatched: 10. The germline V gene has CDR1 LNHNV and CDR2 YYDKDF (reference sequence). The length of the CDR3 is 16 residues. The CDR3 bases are TGTGCCACCAGCAGAGGATCGAGACAGGGGGCGGGGGAGCAGTACGTC. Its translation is CATSRGSRQGAGEQYV.

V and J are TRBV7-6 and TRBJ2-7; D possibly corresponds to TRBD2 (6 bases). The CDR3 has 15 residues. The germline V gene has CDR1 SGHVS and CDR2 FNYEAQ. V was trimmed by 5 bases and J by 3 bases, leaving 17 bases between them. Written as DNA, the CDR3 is TGTGCCAGCAGCCCCGGGTGGAGGGGCGGCTACGAGCAGTACTTC. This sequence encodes CASSPGWRGGYEQYF. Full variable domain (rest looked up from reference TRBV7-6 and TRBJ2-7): GAGVSQSPRYKVTKRGQDVALRCDPISGHVSLYWYRQALGQGPEFLTYFNYEAQQDKSGLPNDRFSAERPEGSISTLTIQRTEQRDSAMYRCASSPGWRGGYEQYFGPGTRLTVT.

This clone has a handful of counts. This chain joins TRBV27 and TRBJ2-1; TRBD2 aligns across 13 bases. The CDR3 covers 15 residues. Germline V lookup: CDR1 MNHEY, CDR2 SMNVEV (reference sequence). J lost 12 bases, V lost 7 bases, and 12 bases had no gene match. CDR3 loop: CASIPRLAGGLMQFF. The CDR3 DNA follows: TGTGCCAGCATCCCCCGACTAGCGGGAGGACTAATGCAGTTCTTC.

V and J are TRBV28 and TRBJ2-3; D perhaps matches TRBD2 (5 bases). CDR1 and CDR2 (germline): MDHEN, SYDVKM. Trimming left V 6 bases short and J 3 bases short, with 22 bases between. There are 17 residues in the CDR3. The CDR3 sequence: CASSPPHSSGFTDTQYF. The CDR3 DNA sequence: TGTGCCAGCAGCCCCCCCCACTCAAGCGGTTTTACAGATACGCAGTATTTT.

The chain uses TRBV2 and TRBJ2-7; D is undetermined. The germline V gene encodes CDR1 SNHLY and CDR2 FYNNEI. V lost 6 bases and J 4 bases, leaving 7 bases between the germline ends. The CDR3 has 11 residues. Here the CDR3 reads CASSIAYEQYV. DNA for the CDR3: TGTGCCAGCAGCATAGCTTACGAGCAGTACGTC.

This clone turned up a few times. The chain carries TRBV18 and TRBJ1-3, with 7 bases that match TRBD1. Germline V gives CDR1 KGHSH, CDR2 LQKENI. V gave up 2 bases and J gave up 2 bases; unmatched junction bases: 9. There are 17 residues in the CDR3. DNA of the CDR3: TGTGCCAGCTCACCAATGATCGCGGGACAGCCTGGAAACACCATATATTTT. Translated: CASSPMIAGQPGNTIYF.